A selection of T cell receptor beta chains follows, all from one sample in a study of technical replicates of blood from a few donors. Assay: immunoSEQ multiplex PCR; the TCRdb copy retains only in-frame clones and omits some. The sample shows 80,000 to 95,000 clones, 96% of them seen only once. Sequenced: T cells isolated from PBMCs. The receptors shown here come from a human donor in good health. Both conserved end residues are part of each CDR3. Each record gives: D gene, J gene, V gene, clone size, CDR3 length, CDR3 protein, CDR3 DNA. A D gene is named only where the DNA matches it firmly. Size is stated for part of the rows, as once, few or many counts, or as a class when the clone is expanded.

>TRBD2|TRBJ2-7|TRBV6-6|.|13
CASSYAGEWEQYF
TGTGCCAGCAGTTACGCGGGAGAATGGGAGCAGTACTTC
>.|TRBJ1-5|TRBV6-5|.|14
CASSYGGGSQPQHF
TGTGCCAGCAGTTACGGTGGGGGGAGCCAGCCCCAGCATTTT
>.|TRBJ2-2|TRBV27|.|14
CASSFLSGTGELFF
TGTGCCAGCAGTTTTCTGTCAGGAACCGGGGAGCTGTTTTTT
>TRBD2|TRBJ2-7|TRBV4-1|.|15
CASSPLAGGPYEQYF
TGCGCCAGCAGCCCCCTAGCGGGAGGGCCTTACGAGCAGTACTTC
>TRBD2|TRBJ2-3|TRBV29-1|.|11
CSVGGMDTQYF
TGCAGCGTGGGGGGGATGGATACGCAGTATTTT
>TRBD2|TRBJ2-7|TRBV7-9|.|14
CASSLGGSLGEQYF
TGTGCCAGCAGCTTGGGCGGGAGCTTGGGCGAGCAGTACTTC
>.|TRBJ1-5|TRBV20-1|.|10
CSASDQPQHF
TGCAGTGCTAGCGATCAGCCCCAGCATTTT
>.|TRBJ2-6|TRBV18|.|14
CASSSAGGANVLTF
TGTGCCAGCTCAAGTGCAGGCGGGGCCAACGTCCTGACTTTC
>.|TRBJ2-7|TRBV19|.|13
CASSHGASYEQYF
TGTGCCAGTAGTCATGGAGCATCCTACGAGCAGTACTTC
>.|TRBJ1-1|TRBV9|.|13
CASAGGRGPEAFF
TGTGCCAGCGCGGGGGGCAGGGGACCAGAAGCTTTCTTT
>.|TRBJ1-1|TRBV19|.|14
CASSIRGSDTEAFF
TGTGCCAGTAGTATCAGGGGATCCGACACTGAAGCTTTCTTT
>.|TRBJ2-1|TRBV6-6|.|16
CATQVMSGLTYNEQFF
TGTGCCACCCAGGTAATGTCGGGACTCACCTACAATGAGCAGTTCTTC
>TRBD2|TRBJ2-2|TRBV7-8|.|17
CASSPGTSGDPPGELFF
TGTGCCAGCAGCCCCGGGACTAGCGGGGACCCACCCGGGGAGCTGTTTTTT
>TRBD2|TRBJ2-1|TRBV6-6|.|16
CASSYSSTSGYNEQFF
TGTGCCAGCAGTTACTCGTCGACTAGCGGGTACAATGAGCAGTTCTTC
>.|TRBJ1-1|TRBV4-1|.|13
CASSQRVSTEAFF
TGCGCCAGCAGCCAACGCGTCTCCACTGAAGCTTTCTTT
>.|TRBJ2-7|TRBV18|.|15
CASSTFPAPGYEQYF
TGTGCCAGCTCAACTTTTCCCGCACCGGGCTACGAGCAGTACTTC
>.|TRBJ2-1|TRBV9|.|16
CASSVELRLAGNEQFF
TGTGCCAGCAGCGTAGAACTTCGTCTAGCTGGGAATGAGCAGTTCTTC
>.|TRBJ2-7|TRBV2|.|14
CASTPSEISYEQYF
TGTGCCAGCACTCCTAGCGAGATCTCCTACGAGCAGTACTTC
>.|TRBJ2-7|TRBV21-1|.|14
CASSKGGRGHEQYF
TGTGCCAGCAGCAAAGGGGGGAGGGGCCACGAGCAGTACTTC
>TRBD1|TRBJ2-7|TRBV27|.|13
CASRGQGVYEQYF
TGTGCCAGCAGGGGACAGGGTGTTTACGAGCAGTACTTC
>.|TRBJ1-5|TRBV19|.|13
CASNRDVDQPQHF
TGTGCCAGTAACAGGGATGTGGACCAGCCCCAGCATTTT
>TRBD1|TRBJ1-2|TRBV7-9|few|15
CASSLGPLQGHGYTF
TGTGCCAGCAGCTTGGGTCCTTTACAGGGGCATGGCTACACCTTC
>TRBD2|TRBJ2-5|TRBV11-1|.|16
CASSFNTGGLQETQYF
TGTGCCAGCAGCTTTAACACGGGAGGCCTCCAAGAGACCCAGTACTTC
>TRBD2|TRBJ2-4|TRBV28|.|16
CASNRGLAGGGDIQYF
TGTGCTTCAAACCGGGGACTAGCGGGAGGAGGGGACATTCAGTACTTC
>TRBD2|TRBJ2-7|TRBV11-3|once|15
CASSLTGLAMGEQYF
TGTGCCAGCAGCTTAACAGGACTAGCTATGGGCGAGCAGTACTTC
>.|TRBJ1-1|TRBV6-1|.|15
CASIAATGMNTEAFF
TGTGCCAGCATCGCGGCTACAGGCATGAACACTGAAGCTTTCTTT
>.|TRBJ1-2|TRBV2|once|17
CASRNLKREPSNYGYTF
TGTGCCAGCAGAAATCTTAAAAGGGAGCCCTCCAACTATGGCTACACCTTC
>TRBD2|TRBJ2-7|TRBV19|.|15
CASSTVLGRVYEQYF
TGTGCCAGTAGTACAGTCCTGGGGAGGGTTTACGAGCAGTACTTC
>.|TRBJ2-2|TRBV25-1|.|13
CASSVSGAGELFF
TGTGCCAGCAGTGTGTCCGGGGCCGGGGAGCTGTTTTTT
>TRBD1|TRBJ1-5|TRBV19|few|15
CASCPGTGGNQPQHF
TGTGCCAGCTGCCCCGGGACAGGGGGCAATCAGCCCCAGCATTTT
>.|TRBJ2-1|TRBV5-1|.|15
CASSLEGSVYNEQFF
TGCGCCAGCAGCTTGGAGGGTAGCGTATACAATGAGCAGTTCTTC
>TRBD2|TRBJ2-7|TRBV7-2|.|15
CASSSTSGSNYEQYF
TGTGCCAGCAGCTCGACTAGCGGGAGTAATTACGAGCAGTACTTC
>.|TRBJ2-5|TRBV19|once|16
CASSIRLMGGQETQYF
TGTGCCAGTAGTATACGACTGATGGGGGGTCAAGAGACCCAGTACTTC
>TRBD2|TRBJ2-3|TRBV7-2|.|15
CASSPSGRARDTQYF
TGTGCCAGCAGCCCCAGCGGGAGGGCCAGAGATACGCAGTATTTT
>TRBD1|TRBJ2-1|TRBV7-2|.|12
CASSPQGNEQFF
TGTGCCAGCAGTCCACAGGGGAATGAGCAGTTCTTC
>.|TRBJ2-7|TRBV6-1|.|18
CASSEGPPKYRENYEQYF
TGTGCCAGCAGTGAAGGTCCGCCAAAGTACAGAGAAAATTACGAGCAGTACTTC
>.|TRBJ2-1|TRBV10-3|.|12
CAIGSGENEQFF
TGTGCCATCGGTAGCGGAGAGAATGAGCAGTTCTTC
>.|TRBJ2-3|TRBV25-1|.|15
CASSVMRGPTDTQYF
TGTGCCAGCAGTGTCATGCGGGGGCCCACAGATACGCAGTATTTT
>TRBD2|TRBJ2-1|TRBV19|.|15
CASSNLAGAPNEQFF
TGTGCCAGTAGTAATCTAGCGGGAGCCCCCAATGAGCAGTTCTTC
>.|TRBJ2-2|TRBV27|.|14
CASSFIPVSGELFF
TGTGCCAGCAGTTTTATCCCAGTCTCCGGGGAGCTGTTTTTT
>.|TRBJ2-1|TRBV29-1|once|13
CSVGRVAYNEQFF
TGCAGCGTTGGGCGGGTAGCCTACAATGAGCAGTTCTTC
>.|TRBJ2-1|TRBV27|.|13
CASSSPPFNEQFF
TGTGCCAGCAGTTCCCCCCCCTTCAATGAGCAGTTCTTC
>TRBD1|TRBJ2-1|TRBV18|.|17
CASSASGTGSLYNEQFF
TGTGCCAGCTCAGCTTCCGGGACAGGGTCCCTCTACAATGAGCAGTTCTTC
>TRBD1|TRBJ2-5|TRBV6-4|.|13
CASSVRQGETQYF
TGTGCCAGCAGTGTTCGACAGGGGGAGACCCAGTACTTC
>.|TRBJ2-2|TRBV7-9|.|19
CASSLGVIAEGLDTGELFF
TGTGCCAGCAGCTTAGGCGTTATTGCGGAGGGGCTGGACACCGGGGAGCTGTTTTTT
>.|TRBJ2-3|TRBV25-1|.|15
CASSELALGTDTQYF
TGTGCCAGCAGTGAACTAGCGCTGGGCACAGATACGCAGTATTTT
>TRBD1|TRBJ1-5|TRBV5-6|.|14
CASRSTGGGQPQHF
TGTGCCAGCAGATCTACAGGGGGAGGGCAGCCCCAGCATTTT
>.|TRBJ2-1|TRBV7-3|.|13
CASSITSFTEQFF
TGTGCCAGCAGCATAACTAGCTTCACTGAGCAGTTCTTC
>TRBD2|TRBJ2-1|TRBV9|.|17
CASSVDREGRFYNEQFF
TGTGCCAGCAGCGTAGATCGGGAGGGCCGTTTCTACAATGAGCAGTTCTTC
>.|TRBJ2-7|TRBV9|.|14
CASSVGLADYEQYF
TGTGCCAGCAGCGTAGGGCTGGCCGACTACGAGCAGTACTTC
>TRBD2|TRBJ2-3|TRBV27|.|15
CAIKIAGGSTDTQYF
TGTGCCATCAAAATAGCGGGAGGGAGCACAGATACGCAGTATTTT
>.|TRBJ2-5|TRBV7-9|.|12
CASSLVSETQYF
TGTGCCAGCAGCTTAGTATCAGAGACCCAGTACTTC